These T cell receptor beta chains were read from a single sample in a study of OX40 agonist ivuxolimab in advanced cancers. The data were produced by immunoSEQ multiplex PCR, yet TCRdb's version contains in-frame clones alone and is incomplete. The repertoire has about 19,000 clones, more than 65% of them found once; the top ten carry 3% to 4.5%. The sequencing used CD4+ or CD8+ T cells sorted from blood, collected in a trial of the OX40 agonist ivuxolimab. These TCRs come from an adult with an advanced solid tumor such as melanoma, head and neck, liver or kidney cancer. The CDR3 runs from the conserved cysteine through the conserved F or W. A D gene is named only where the DNA matches it firmly. Some rows mark clone size as missing; the rest say once, few, many or name a class of expanded clone.

J gene	D gene	V gene	clone size	CDR3 protein	CDR3 DNA
TRBJ2-7	TRBD2	TRBV28	NA	CASRRTRGDEQYF	TGTGCCAGCAGAAGGACTAGGGGTGACGAGCAGTACTTC
TRBJ1-4	NA	TRBV7-9	once	CASSPPTAAELFF	TGTGCCAGCAGCCCACCAACCGCGGCGGAACTGTTTTTT
TRBJ2-4	TRBD1	TRBV30	NA	CAWSVQGNIQYF	TGTGCCTGGAGTGTACAGGGGAACATTCAGTACTTC
TRBJ2-3	NA	TRBV10-3	few	CAISERDFTDTQYF	TGTGCCATCAGTGAGCGGGATTTCACAGATACGCAGTATTTT
TRBJ2-4	NA	TRBV2	NA	CASSLDSIAKNIQYF	TGTGCCAGCAGTTTAGATTCCATAGCCAAAAACATTCAGTACTTC
TRBJ2-1	TRBD2	TRBV30	NA	CAWSLLGGRVNNEQFF	TGTGCCTGGAGTCTGCTGGGCGGGAGGGTGAACAATGAGCAGTTCTTC
TRBJ1-5	NA	TRBV19	NA	CASNIQGSNQPQHF	TGTGCCAGTAATATTCAGGGAAGCAATCAGCCCCAGCATTTT
TRBJ2-5	NA	TRBV4-3	NA	CASSQDQLVAVRYKEAQYF	TGCGCCAGCAGCCAAGATCAGTTAGTCGCAGTACGTTATAAAGAGGCCCAGTACTTC
TRBJ2-7	TRBD2	TRBV5-6	NA	CASSYPGGQATTGQYF	TGTGCCAGCAGCTACCCGGGGGGGCAGGCTACTACAGGGCAGTACTTC
TRBJ2-2	NA	TRBV6-1	NA	CASMATENTGELFF	TGTGCCAGCATGGCAACAGAGAACACCGGGGAGCTGTTTTTT
TRBJ2-2	NA	TRBV15	NA	CATSLRRTGELFF	TGTGCCACCAGCTTGAGAAGGACCGGGGAGCTGTTTTTT
TRBJ2-7	NA	TRBV27	NA	CATGRGSGRSEQYF	TGTGCCACCGGTAGGGGGTCAGGGAGATCCGAGCAGTACTTC
TRBJ2-2	NA	TRBV10-2	NA	CASSLERTGELFF	TGCGCCAGCAGTTTGGAACGTACCGGGGAGCTGTTTTTT
TRBJ2-1	TRBD1	TRBV28	NA	CASKWDRGDNEQFF	TGTGCCAGCAAGTGGGACAGGGGCGACAATGAGCAGTTCTTC
TRBJ1-5	NA	TRBV5-8	NA	CASSLGLGNQPQHF	TGTGCCAGCAGCTTGGGCCTAGGTAATCAGCCCCAGCATTTT
TRBJ2-6	TRBD1	TRBV28	NA	CASSFGQGASGANVLTF	TGTGCCAGCAGTTTCGGACAGGGGGCCTCTGGGGCCAACGTCCTGACTTTC
TRBJ1-5	NA	TRBV6-1	once	CASSADLYSNQPQHF	TGTGCCAGCAGTGCGGACCTCTATAGCAATCAGCCCCAGCATTTC
TRBJ2-3	NA	TRBV7-3	NA	CATQRGVGTDTQYF	TGTGCCACCCAGAGGGGAGTTGGGACAGATACGCAGTATTTT
TRBJ1-1	NA	TRBV19	NA	CASSIRMDTEAFF	TGTGCCAGTAGTATTAGGATGGACACTGAAGCTTTCTTT
TRBJ1-1	NA	TRBV7-2	NA	CASSFSTDTEAFF	TGTGCCAGCAGCTTCTCGACAGACACTGAAGCTTTCTTT
TRBJ2-7	TRBD1	TRBV11-2	NA	CASSQAGTVSYEQYF	TGTGCCAGCAGCCAAGCCGGGACAGTATCCTACGAGCAGTACTTC
TRBJ2-7	NA	TRBV11-2	NA	CASTPATGRGSYEQYF	TGTGCCAGTACTCCTGCGACTGGCCGAGGGAGCTACGAGCAGTACTTC
TRBJ1-1	NA	TRBV5-1	NA	CASSFSGTLSTEAFF	TGCGCCAGCAGCTTTTCCGGGACACTCAGCACTGAAGCTTTCTTT
TRBJ2-4	TRBD2	TRBV6-1	NA	CASSEGGAGGWNIQYF	TGTGCCAGCAGTGAAGGGGGAGCGGGAGGGTGGAACATTCAGTACTTC
TRBJ1-6	NA	TRBV28	NA	CASSTTGLRPLHF	TGTGCCAGCAGCACGACAGGACTACGACCCCTCCACTTT
TRBJ2-2	TRBD2	TRBV7-7	NA	CASSTTSGRPTGELFF	TGTGCCAGCAGCACTACTAGCGGGAGGCCCACCGGGGAGCTGTTTTTT
TRBJ1-5	NA	TRBV27	NA	CASSRDRRLVNQPQHF	TGTGCCAGCAGTCGAGACAGGAGACTAGTCAATCAGCCCCAGCATTTT
TRBJ2-7	NA	TRBV29-1	NA	CSVLGGQYEQYF	TGCAGTGTGCTCGGCGGACAATACGAGCAGTACTTC
TRBJ1-1	NA	TRBV6-1	once	CASSARENTEAFF	TGTGCCAGCAGTGCCCGGGAGAACACTGAAGCTTTCTTT
TRBJ2-3	TRBD1	TRBV18	once	CASSPPQGVWTDTQYF	TGTGCCAGCTCACCACCCCAGGGGGTATGGACAGATACGCAGTATTTT
TRBJ2-1	NA	TRBV28	NA	CASSPFYNEQFF	TGTGCCAGCAGTCCATTTTACAATGAGCAGTTCTTC
TRBJ1-2	NA	TRBV9	NA	CASSVEVSGRYGYTF	TGTGCCAGCAGCGTAGAGGTCTCAGGACGCTATGGCTACACCTTC
TRBJ1-2	TRBD1	TRBV2	NA	CASGPTGGYTF	TGTGCCAGCGGTCCGACAGGGGGCTACACCTTC
TRBJ2-2	NA	TRBV9	few	CASSPRAATGELFF	TGTGCCAGCAGCCCTAGAGCAGCCACCGGGGAGCTGTTTTTT
TRBJ2-7	NA	TRBV27	few	CASRGPSYEQYF	TGTGCCAGCAGGGGACCTTCCTACGAGCAGTACTTC
TRBJ2-7	NA	TRBV5-1	few	CASSLEGAGYEQYF	TGCGCCAGCAGCTTGGAGGGGGCGGGGTACGAGCAGTACTTC
TRBJ2-3	TRBD2	TRBV7-2	NA	CASSPRTSGFTDTQYF	TGTGCCAGCAGCCCCCGGACTAGCGGTTTCACAGATACGCAGTATTTT
TRBJ2-5	NA	TRBV11-2	NA	CASSLGGGPEETQYF	TGTGCCAGCAGCTTAGGAGGGGGACCGGAAGAGACCCAGTACTTC
TRBJ1-5	NA	TRBV19	NA	CASGPGASNQPQHF	TGTGCCAGTGGTCCGGGGGCTAGCAATCAGCCCCAGCATTTT
TRBJ2-1	TRBD1	TRBV7-9	NA	CASSLGTVEQFF	TGTGCCAGCAGCCTAGGGACAGTTGAGCAGTTCTTC
TRBJ1-4	TRBD1	TRBV28	NA	CASSSPGTGVEKLFF	TGTGCCAGCAGTTCCCCCGGGACAGGGGTTGAAAAACTGTTTTTT
TRBJ2-3	TRBD1	TRBV5-1	once	CASSLDPGQGGDTQYF	TGCGCCAGCAGCTTGGATCCGGGACAGGGAGGGGATACGCAGTATTTT
TRBJ1-6	NA	TRBV5-1	NA	CASSLEVDSNSPLHF	TGCGCCAGCAGCTTGGAAGTGGACTCTAATTCACCCCTCCACTTT
TRBJ2-7	NA	TRBV11-2	NA	CASSPRPYEQYF	TGTGCCAGCAGCCCCCGGCCCTACGAGCAGTACTTC
TRBJ2-3	NA	TRBV20-1	NA	CTKLADTQYF	TGCACCAAGTTGGCAGATACGCAGTATTTT
TRBJ1-3	NA	TRBV2	NA	CASSEAQGNTIYF	TGTGCCAGCAGTGAAGCACAGGGAAACACCATATATTTT
TRBJ1-1	NA	TRBV4-1	once	CASSQTPPPAVMNTEAFF	TGCGCCAGCAGCCAAACCCCACCCCCGGCGGTAATGAACACTGAAGCTTTCTTT
TRBJ1-2	NA	TRBV6-6	NA	CASSPPPGDYGYTF	TGTGCCAGCAGCCCACCCCCAGGGGACTATGGCTACACCTTC
TRBJ1-2	NA	TRBV9	NA	CASSVGVEGISGYTF	TGTGCCAGCAGCGTAGGTGTTGAGGGAATCAGTGGCTACACCTTC
TRBJ1-3	NA	TRBV28	NA	CASSLSGNTIYF	TGTGCCAGCAGTTTATCCGGAAACACCATATATTTT
TRBJ2-1	TRBD1	TRBV5-1	NA	CASSSGQGAYNEQFF	TGCGCCAGCAGCTCCGGACAGGGGGCCTACAATGAGCAGTTCTTC